This T cell receptor beta chain was sequenced for a study of T cells expressing NK-cell markers. Overall study context: Repertoires of TCR beta were obtained from T cells sorted as CD3+CD56+NKG2C+, CD3+CD56+NKG2C- and CD3+CD56-NKG2C+. Most of the eight sequenced donors tested HCMV-seropositive; one tested seronegative. Study findings and constraints: The study left the HCMV specificity of expanded NKG2C+ T cell clones unresolved.

TCR beta cDNA was generated via 5'RACE template switching incorporating UMIs. TCRdb reprocessed the 5' RACE reads and stores each CDR3 protein as one record, lacking DNA. This table lists 150,000 to 200,000 distinct CDR3 sequences. This CDR3 spans 17 amino acids. Germline loops: CDR1 LGHDT, CDR2 YNNKEL (reference sequence). About this clonotype: Its antigen is still unknown.

This chain connects TRBV3-1 to TRBJ1-1; the D gene TCRdb calls, TRBD1, cannot be checked with no DNA. This sequence originates from a man aged 18-69 years in good health. Sequencing input: blood T cells: a sorted CD56 or NKG2C T cell subset, CD4+ or CD8+ T cells, or bulk PBMC T cells (not recorded which). The CDR3 loop reads CASSQEWDSALNTEAFF. Looking up the rest from reference TRBV3-1 and TRBJ1-1 gives the full variable domain: DTAVSQTPKYLVTQMGNDKSIKCEQNLGHDTMYWYKQDSKKFLKIMFSYNNKELIINETVPNRFSPKSPDKAHLNLHINSLELGDSAVYFCASSQEWDSALNTEAFFGQGTRLTVV.